This T cell receptor (beta chain) emerged from a study of stem cell transplantation in POMP-related autoinflammatory disease. Study-level background: Before transplant: CD4+ naive skewing, low CD8+ proportions, reduced cytokine secretion. DNA chimerism showed 100% graft donor engraftment of neutrophils and platelets through one year.

On this clone itself: Its antigen is as yet unknown.

Study findings and constraints: In patients with PRAID, every analyzed T-cell subset tended to show lower diversity and higher clonality.

Only in-frame clones appear in the TCRdb table, and some are missing; sequencing was by immunoSEQ multiplex PCR. The sample shows some 68,000 clones, approximately 90% of them seen only once. This clonotype originated in a human patient with POMP-related autoinflammation and immune dysregulation (PRAID). Some T cells may trace back to the graft donor. The sample consisted of CD4+ T cells from PBMCs, taken after stem cell transplantation.

Here the CDR3 DNA reads TGTGCCAGTAGGAACTACAGGGGAGTCGGACCCACAGATACGCAGTATTTT. This encodes CASRNYRGVGPTDTQYF. The chain employs TRBV19 and TRBJ2-3; TRBD1 matches at 7 bases. The CDR3 is made up of 17 amino acids. The germline gives CDR1 LNHDA, CDR2 SQIVND (reference sequence). Unmatched junction bases numbered 14, after V lost 6 bases and J lost 2 bases.